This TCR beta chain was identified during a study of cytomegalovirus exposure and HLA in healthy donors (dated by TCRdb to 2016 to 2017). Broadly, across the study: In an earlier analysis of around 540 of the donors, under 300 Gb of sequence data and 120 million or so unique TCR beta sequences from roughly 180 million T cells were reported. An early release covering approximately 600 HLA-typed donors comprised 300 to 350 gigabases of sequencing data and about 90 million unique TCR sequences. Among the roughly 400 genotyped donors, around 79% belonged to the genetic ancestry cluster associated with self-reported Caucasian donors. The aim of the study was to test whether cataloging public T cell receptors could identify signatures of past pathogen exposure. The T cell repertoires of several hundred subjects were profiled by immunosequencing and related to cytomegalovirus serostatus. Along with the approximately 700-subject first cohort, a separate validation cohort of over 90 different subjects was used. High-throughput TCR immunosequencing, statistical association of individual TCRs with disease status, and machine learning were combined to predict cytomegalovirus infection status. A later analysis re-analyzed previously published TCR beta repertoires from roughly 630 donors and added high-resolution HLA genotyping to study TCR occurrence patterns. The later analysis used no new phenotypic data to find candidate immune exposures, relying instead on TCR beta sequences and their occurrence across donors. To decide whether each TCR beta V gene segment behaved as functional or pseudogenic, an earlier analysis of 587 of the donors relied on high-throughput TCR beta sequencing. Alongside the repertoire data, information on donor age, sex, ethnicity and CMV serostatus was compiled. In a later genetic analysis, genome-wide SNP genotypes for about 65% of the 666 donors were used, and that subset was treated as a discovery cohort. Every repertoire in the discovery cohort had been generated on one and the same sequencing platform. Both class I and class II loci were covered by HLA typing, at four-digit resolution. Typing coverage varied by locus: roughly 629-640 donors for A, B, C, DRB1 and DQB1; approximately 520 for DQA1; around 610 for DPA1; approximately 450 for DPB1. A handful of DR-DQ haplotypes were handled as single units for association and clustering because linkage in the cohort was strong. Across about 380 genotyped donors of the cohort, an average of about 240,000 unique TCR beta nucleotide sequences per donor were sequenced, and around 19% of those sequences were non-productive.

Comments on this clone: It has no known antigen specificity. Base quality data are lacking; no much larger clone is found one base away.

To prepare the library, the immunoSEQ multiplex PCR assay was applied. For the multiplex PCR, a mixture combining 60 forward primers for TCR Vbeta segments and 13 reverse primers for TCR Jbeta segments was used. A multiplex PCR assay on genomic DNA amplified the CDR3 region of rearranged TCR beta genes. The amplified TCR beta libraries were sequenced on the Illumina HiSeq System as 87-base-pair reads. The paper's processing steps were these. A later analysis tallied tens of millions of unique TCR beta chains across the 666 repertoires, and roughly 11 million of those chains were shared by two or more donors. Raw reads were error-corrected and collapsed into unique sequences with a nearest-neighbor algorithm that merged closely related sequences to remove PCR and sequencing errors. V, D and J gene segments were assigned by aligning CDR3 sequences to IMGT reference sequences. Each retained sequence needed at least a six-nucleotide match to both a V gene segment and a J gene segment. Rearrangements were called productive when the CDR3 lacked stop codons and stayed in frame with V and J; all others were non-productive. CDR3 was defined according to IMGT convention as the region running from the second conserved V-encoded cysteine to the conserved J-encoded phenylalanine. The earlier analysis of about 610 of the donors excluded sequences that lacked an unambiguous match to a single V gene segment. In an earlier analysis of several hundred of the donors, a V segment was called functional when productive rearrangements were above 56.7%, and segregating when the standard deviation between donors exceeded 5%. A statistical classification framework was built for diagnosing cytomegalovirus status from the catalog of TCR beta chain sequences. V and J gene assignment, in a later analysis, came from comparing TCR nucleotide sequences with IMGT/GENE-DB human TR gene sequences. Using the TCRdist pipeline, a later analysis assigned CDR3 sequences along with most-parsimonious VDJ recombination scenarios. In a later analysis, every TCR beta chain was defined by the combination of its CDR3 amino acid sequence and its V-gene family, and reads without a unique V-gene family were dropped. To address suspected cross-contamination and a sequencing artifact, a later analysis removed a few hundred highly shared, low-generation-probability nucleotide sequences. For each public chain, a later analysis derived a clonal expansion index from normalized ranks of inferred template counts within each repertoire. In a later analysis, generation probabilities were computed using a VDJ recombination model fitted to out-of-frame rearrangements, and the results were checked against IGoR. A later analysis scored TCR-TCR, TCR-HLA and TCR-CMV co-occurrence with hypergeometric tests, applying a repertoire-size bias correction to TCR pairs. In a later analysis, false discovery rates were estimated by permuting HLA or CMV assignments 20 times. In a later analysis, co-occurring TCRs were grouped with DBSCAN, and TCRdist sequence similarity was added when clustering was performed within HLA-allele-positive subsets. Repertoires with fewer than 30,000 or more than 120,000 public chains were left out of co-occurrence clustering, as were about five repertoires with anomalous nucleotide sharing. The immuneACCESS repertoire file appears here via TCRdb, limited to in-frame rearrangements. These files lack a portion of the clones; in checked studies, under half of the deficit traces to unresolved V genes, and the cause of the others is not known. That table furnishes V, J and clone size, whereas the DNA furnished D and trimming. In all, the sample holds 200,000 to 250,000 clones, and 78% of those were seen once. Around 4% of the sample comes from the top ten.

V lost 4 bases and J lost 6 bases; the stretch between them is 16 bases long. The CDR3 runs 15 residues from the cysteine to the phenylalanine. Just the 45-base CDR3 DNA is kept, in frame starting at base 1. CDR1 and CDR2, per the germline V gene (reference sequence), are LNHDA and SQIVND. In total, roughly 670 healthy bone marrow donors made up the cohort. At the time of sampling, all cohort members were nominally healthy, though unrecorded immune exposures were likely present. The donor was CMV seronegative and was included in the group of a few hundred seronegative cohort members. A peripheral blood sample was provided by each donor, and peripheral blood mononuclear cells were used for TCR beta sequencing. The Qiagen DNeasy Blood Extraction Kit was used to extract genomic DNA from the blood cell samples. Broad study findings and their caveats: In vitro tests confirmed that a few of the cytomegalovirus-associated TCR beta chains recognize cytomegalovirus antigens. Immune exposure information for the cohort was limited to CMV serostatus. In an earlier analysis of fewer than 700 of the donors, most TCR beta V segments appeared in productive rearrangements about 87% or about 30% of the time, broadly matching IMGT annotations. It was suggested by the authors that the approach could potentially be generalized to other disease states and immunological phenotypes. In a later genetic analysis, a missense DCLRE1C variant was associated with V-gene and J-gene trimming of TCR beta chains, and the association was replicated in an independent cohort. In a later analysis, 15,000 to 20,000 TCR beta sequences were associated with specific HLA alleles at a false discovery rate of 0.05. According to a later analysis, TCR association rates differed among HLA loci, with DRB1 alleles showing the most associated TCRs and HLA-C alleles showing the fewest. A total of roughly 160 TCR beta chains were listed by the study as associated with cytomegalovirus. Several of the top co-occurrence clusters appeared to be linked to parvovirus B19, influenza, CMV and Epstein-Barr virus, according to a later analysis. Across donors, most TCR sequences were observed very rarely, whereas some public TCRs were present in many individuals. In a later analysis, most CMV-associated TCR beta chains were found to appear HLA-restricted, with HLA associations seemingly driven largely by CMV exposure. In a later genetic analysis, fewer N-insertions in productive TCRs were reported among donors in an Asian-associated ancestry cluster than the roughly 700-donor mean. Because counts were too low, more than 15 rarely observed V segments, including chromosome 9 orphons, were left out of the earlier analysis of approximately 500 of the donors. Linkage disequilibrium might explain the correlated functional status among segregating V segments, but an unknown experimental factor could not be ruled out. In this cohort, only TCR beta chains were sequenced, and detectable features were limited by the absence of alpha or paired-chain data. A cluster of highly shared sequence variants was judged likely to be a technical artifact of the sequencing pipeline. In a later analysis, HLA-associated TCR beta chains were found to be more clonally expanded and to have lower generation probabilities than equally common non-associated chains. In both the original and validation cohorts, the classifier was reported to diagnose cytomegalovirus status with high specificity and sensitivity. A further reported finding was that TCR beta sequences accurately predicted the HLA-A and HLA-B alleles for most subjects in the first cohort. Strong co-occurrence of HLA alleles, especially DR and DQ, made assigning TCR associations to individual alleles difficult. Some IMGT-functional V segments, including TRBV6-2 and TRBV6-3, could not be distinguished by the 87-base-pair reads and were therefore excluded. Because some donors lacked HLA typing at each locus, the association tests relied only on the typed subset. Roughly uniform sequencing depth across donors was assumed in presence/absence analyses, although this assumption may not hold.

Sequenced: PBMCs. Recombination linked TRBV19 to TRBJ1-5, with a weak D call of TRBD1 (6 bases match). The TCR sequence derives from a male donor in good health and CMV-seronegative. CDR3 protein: CASSTVQGQGQPQHF. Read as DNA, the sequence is TGTGCCAGTAGTACAGTACAGGGTCAGGGTCAGCCCCAGCATTTT.